Following are 20 T cell receptor beta chains from one sample sequenced in a study of blood T cell repertoires in COVID-19. Sequencing was performed with immunoSEQ multiplex PCR; in TCRdb, only in-frame clones are kept and a portion is missing. The data hold about 190,000 clones, with about 77% observed a single time. The sequenced material came from PBMCs or T cells enriched from blood (not recorded which). The receptors stem from a woman aged 45-65 years with acute COVID-19.

This rearrangement joins TRBV19 to TRBJ1-5; a weak D match, TRBD1 (5 bases). The CDR3 sequence is 16 residues long. Between the trimmed V and J ends, which lost 3 bases and 2 bases, there was a span of 14 bases. CDR1 is LNHDA, CDR2 SQIVND, per germline (reference sequence). The CDR3 here is CASSIRLRGGNQPQHF. The CDR3 DNA reads as TGTGCCAGTAGTATTCGTCTGCGGGGGGGCAATCAGCCCCAGCATTTT.

The J gene is TRBJ2-3, the V gene TRBV4-1; TRBD2 matches 10 bases. The V gene end was trimmed by 4 bases and the J gene end by 5 bases; junction bases not matched to a gene: 12. Per the germline V gene, CDR1 is MGHRA and CDR2 is YSYEKL. This CDR3 spans 17 amino acids. The CDR3 sequence: CASSRRGSGGPGDTQYF. The CDR3 nucleotides read TGCGCCAGCAGCCGTAGGGGTAGCGGGGGGCCTGGAGATACGCAGTATTTT.

The gene calls are TRBV5-1 and TRBJ2-1, with 9 bases matching TRBD2. V shed 4 bases, J shed 8 bases, and the junction held 10 bases outside the gene matches. Germline assignment: CDR1 SGHRS and CDR2 YFSETQ. The length of the CDR3 is 15 residues. Written as DNA, the CDR3 is TGCGCCAGCAGCCCCCAGTGGCGGGGGGGCGATGAGCAGTTCTTC. The encoded protein is CASSPQWRGGDEQFF.

The CDR3 loop is CASSQDRQGLELFF. The CDR3 nucleotides are TGCGCCAGCAGCCAAGATCGGCAGGGCTTGGAGCTGTTTTTT. The V call is TRBV4-1, the J call TRBJ2-2; weak D call: TRBD1 (5 bases). Per the germline V gene, CDR1 is MGHRA and CDR2 is YSYEKL. The CDR3 has 14 amino acids. Trimming took off 0 bases at V and 10 bases at J, with 12 bases between the two ends.

This chain joins TRBV24-1 and TRBJ1-2; D call uncertain. Trimming removed 4 bases from V and 1 base from J, with 6 bases in between. The CDR3 extends over 13 amino acids. Germline V gives CDR1 KGHDR, CDR2 SFDVKD. CDR3 sequence reads: CATSDHSNYGYTF. The CDR3 DNA is TGTGCCACCAGTGACCATAGTAACTATGGCTACACCTTC.

In this sample, this clone turned up a few times. V gene TRBV6-5 combines with J gene TRBJ1-3; D uncertain. Trimming took off 7 bases at V and 1 base at J, with 8 bases between the two ends. The CDR3 runs 13 residues. Germline values: CDR1 MNHEY, CDR2 SVGAGI. Written as DNA, the CDR3 is TGTGCCAGCACCGAGCGGTCTGGAAACACCATATATTTT. Translation: CASTERSGNTIYF.

V and J are TRBV30 and TRBJ1-2; D is possibly TRBD1 (5 bases). Germline-derived CDR1 and CDR2 are GTSNPN and SVGIG (reference sequence). There are 13 residues in the CDR3. The V and J ends lost 6 bases and 3 bases respectively, with 14 bases between them. CDR3 nucleotide sequence: TGTGCCTGCCCCACGGGGGTACACTATGGCTACACCTTC. Translating gives CACPTGVHYGYTF.

This rearrangement joins TRBV5-6 to TRBJ2-2; a possible D gene is TRBD1 (5 bases). This CDR3 region has 14 residues. CDR1 and CDR2 (germline): SGHDT, YYEEEE. The V end lost 4 bases, the J end lost 5 bases, and 12 bases lay between the germline ends. CDR3 loop: CASSPLQGTGELFF. The CDR3 DNA sequence: TGTGCCAGCAGCCCACTTCAGGGAACCGGGGAGCTGTTTTTT. The complete variable domain, with remaining parts taken from reference TRBV5-6 and TRBJ2-2, reads DAGVTQSPTHLIKTRGQQVTLRCSPKSGHDTVSWYQQALGQGPQFIFQYYEEEERQRGNFPDRFSGHQFPNYSSELNVNALLLGDSALYLCASSPLQGTGELFFGEGSRLTVL.

The chain recombines TRBV30 with TRBJ1-2; D gene unclear. V was pared by 3 bases and J by 4 bases, with 15 bases between. CDR3 length equals 14 residues. CDR1 and CDR2 (germline): GTSNPN, SVGIG (reference sequence). The CDR3 sequence: CAWRGGNRGYGYTF. The CDR3 region has the DNA TGTGCCTGGAGGGGAGGGAACCGGGGCTATGGCTACACCTTC. Full variable domain (missing parts from reference TRBV30 and TRBJ1-2): SQTIHQWPATLVQPVGSPLSLECTVEGTSNPNLYWYRQAAGRGLQLLFYSVGIGQISSEVPQNLSASRPQDRQFILSSKKLLLSDSGFYLCAWRGGNRGYGYTFGSGTRLTVV.

This chain links TRBV12-3 or TRBV12-4 with TRBJ1-1, with TRBD1 as a possible D gene (6 bases). The CDR3 totals 12 residues. Trimming stripped 6 bases from V and 4 bases from J, with 9 bases between. The CDR3 nucleotides read TGTGCCAGCAGGATAGGGGGCACTGAAGCTTTCTTT. It is translated as CASRIGGTEAFF.

This clone was counted a few times. This sequence joins TRBV10-2 and TRBJ1-1; 7 positions agree with TRBD1. Looked up from germline, CDR1 is WSHSY and CDR2 is SAAADI. With 6 bases clipped from V and 3 bases from J, the junction kept 4 bases outside the gene matches. The CDR3 length is 13 residues. The CDR3 loop reads CASRTGSYTEAFF. CDR3 bases: TGCGCCAGCAGGACAGGGAGTTACACTGAAGCTTTCTTT.

The chain joins TRBV7-2 to TRBJ1-3; D unclear. The V and J ends lost 5 bases and 4 bases respectively, with 18 bases between them. CDR3 length equals 16 residues. CDR1 is SGHTA, CDR2 FQGNSA, per germline. Here the CDR3 DNA reads TGTGCCAGCAGCCCGAGGAGGGCGAGCTCCGGAAACACCATATATTTT. Encoded protein: CASSPRRASSGNTIYF.

CDR3 protein: CSARGVTWQFF. The DNA of the CDR3 is TGCAGTGCTAGGGGCGTTACGTGGCAGTTCTTC. The genes are TRBV20-1 and TRBJ2-1; no firm D call. Germline CDR1 and CDR2: DFQATT and SNEGSKA (reference sequence). The CDR3 sequence is 11 residues long. Trimming cost V 3 bases and J 12 bases, with 12 bases left between them.

V usage is TRBV30 and J usage is TRBJ1-5; unclear D gene. Looked up from germline, CDR1 is GTSNPN and CDR2 is SVGIG (reference sequence). CDR3 length equals 14 residues. Trimming removed 0 bases from V and 6 bases from J, with 12 bases in between. In nucleotides, the CDR3 is TGTGCCTGGAGTGTACGGGGAAAGGGTCAGCCCCAGCATTTT. This sequence encodes CAWSVRGKGQPQHF. The full variable domain, its missing parts supplied by reference TRBV30 and TRBJ1-5, is SQTIHQWPATLVQPVGSPLSLECTVEGTSNPNLYWYRQAAGRGLQLLFYSVGIGQISSEVPQNLSASRPQDRQFILSSKKLLLSDSGFYLCAWSVRGKGQPQHFGDGTRLSIL.

This chain uses TRBV4-1 with TRBJ2-1, with D uncertain. Trimming cost V 0 bases and J 2 bases, with 11 bases left between them. This CDR3 region has 16 residues. The germline V gene has CDR1 MGHRA and CDR2 YSYEKL. CDR3 DNA sequence: TGCGCCAGCAGCCAAGATCGCGACATCACCTACAATGAGCAGTTCTTC. This translates into CASSQDRDITYNEQFF.

This clone was picked up a small number of times. CDR3 amino acids: CASSSAGGLSGQYV. The CDR3 nucleotides are TGTGCCAGCAGTTCGGCAGGGGGTTTGAGTGGGCAGTACGTC. This chain joins TRBV28 and TRBJ2-7, with 7 bases matching TRBD1. V was pared by 4 bases and J by 9 bases, with 12 bases of the junction left unmatched. Germline loops: CDR1 MDHEN, CDR2 SYDVKM. The CDR3 runs 14 residues.

This chain connects TRBV7-6 to TRBJ2-2; possible D gene TRBD2, 5 bases. The germline gives CDR1 SGHVS, CDR2 FNYEAQ. The ends were cut back, 5 bases at V and 7 bases at J, with 8 bases in the middle. This CDR3 is built from 12 residues. CDR3 in amino acids: CASSRRSGELFF. The CDR3 DNA is TGTGCCAGCAGCCGGAGGAGCGGGGAGCTGTTTTTT.

This clone was observed a few times. One junction end disagrees with the germline gene, perhaps due to a read error. This rearrangement joins TRBV27 to TRBJ2-5, with 7 bases matching TRBD2. The germline V gene encodes CDR1 MNHEY and CDR2 SMNVEV (reference sequence). The CDR3 runs 13 residues. CDR3 residues: CASRLTSTQTQYF. CDR3 bases: TGTGCCAGCCGTTTGACTAGCACGCAGACCCAGTACTTC.

This rearrangement joins TRBV19 to TRBJ1-5; 8 positions agree with TRBD1. Looked up from germline, CDR1 is LNHDA and CDR2 is SQIVND (reference sequence). The V gene end was trimmed by 8 bases and the J gene end by 2 bases; junction bases not matched to a gene: 5. The CDR3 is 14 amino acids. The CDR3: CASDRGVRNQPQHF. CDR3 bases: TGTGCCAGTGACAGGGGAGTGCGCAATCAGCCCCAGCATTTT.

The genes are TRBV28 and TRBJ1-4; 8 positions match TRBD1. The junction had 7 bases not matched to a gene; V was cut back by 6 bases and J by 7 bases. The CDR3 covers 14 residues. CDR1 MDHEN and CDR2 SYDVKM come from the germline V gene. This CDR3 is CASRIRTGSEKLFF. The CDR3 DNA is TGTGCCAGCAGAATCAGGACAGGGAGTGAAAAACTGTTTTTT.